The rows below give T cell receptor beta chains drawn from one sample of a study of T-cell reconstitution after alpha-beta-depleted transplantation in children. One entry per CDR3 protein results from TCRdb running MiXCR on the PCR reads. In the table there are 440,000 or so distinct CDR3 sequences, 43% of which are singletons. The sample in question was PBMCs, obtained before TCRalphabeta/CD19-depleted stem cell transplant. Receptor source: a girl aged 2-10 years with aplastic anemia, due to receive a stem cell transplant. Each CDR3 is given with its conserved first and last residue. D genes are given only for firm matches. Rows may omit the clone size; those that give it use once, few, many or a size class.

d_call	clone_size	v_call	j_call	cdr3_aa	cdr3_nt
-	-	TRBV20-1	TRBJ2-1	CSASSLQGGPYNEQFF	TGCAGTGCTAGTAGTCTCCAGGGGGGGCCCTACAATGAGCAGTTCTTC
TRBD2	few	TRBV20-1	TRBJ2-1	CRCDILAGVNAEQFF	TGCAGATGCGACATACTAGCGGGAGTCAATGCTGAGCAGTTCTTC
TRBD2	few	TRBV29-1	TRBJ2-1	CSALAGSGYNEQFF	TGCAGCGCCTTAGCGGGCAGTGGCTACAATGAGCAGTTCTTC
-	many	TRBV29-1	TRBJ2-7	CSVWGGSGYEQYF	TGCAGCGTTTGGGGGGGCAGCGGTTACGAGCAGTACTTC
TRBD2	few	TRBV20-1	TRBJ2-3	CSAAPPGLAYGTDTQYF	TGCAGTGCTGCACCTCCGGGACTAGCGTATGGGACAGATACGCAGTATTTT
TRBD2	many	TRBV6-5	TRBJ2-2	CASSYGGLAGGPSTGELFF	TGTGCCAGCAGTTACGGTGGACTAGCGGGAGGGCCGAGCACCGGGGAGCTGTTTTTT
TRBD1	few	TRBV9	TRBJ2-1	CASSPRRVDRGLSYNEQFF	TGTGCCAGCAGCCCACGTAGGGTGGACAGGGGGCTATCCTACAATGAGCAGTTCTTC
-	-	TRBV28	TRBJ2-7	CASRTRGRSGYEQYF	TGTGCCAGCAGGACGCGGGGGCGTTCAGGATACGAGCAGTACTTC
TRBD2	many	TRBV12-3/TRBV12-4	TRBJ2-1	CASSYLAAYNEQFF	TGTGCCAGCAGTTATCTAGCGGCCTACAATGAGCAGTTCTTC
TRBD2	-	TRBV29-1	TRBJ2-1	CSVELTSGSYNEQFF	TGCAGCGTTGAACTAACTAGCGGGTCCTACAATGAGCAGTTCTTC
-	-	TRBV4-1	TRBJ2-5	CASSQDYGRGQETQYF	TGCGCCAGCAGCCAAGATTATGGGCGGGGCCAAGAGACCCAGTACTTC
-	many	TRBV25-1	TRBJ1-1	CASSAAGRTEAFF	TGTGCCAGCAGTGCAGCAGGGCGAACTGAAGCTTTCTTT
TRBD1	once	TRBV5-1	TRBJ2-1	CASSQSRDRENEQFF	TGCGCCAGCAGCCAGTCCCGGGACAGGGAAAATGAGCAGTTCTTC
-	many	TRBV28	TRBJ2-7	CASRTDAARYF	TGTGCCAGCAGGACGGATGCAGCACGGTACTTC
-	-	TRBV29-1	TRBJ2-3	CSGNRDRVSDTQYF	TGCAGCGGAAACAGGGATAGGGTTTCGGATACGCAGTATTTT
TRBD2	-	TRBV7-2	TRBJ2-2	CASSPIAGGPGELFF	TGTGCCAGCAGCCCCATAGCGGGAGGGCCCGGGGAGCTGTTTTTT
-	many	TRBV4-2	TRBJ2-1	CASSQAVNEQFF	TGTGCCAGCAGCCAAGCAGTAAATGAGCAGTTCTTC
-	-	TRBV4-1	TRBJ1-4	CASSQDAAKLFF	TGCGCCAGCAGCCAAGACGCAGCAAAACTGTTTTTT
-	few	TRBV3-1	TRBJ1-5	CASSPGGNSNQPQHF	TGTGCCAGCAGCCCAGGAGGGAATAGCAATCAGCCCCAGCATTTT
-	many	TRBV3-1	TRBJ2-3	CASSFRLLATDTQYF	TGTGCCAGCAGCTTCCGCCTTTTGGCCACAGATACGCAGTATTTT
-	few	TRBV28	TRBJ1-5	CASTTADNQPQHF	TGTGCCAGCACGACGGCAGACAATCAGCCCCAGCATTTT
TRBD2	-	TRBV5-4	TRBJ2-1	CASSLLLAGGSNNEQFF	TGTGCCAGCAGCTTGTTACTAGCGGGGGGATCTAACAATGAGCAGTTCTTC
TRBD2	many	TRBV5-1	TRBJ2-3	CASRTSGSGDTQYF	TGCGCCAGCAGGACTAGCGGGAGTGGAGATACGCAGTATTTT
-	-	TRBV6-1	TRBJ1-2	CASSTGGNPGYTF	TGTGCCAGCTCAACGGGGGGGAATCCTGGCTACACCTTC
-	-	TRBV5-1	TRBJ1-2	CASSLAAPGVGYGYTF	TGCGCCAGCAGCTTGGCGGCCCCGGGGGTCGGTTATGGCTACACCTTC
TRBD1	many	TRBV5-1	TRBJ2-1	CASSSRTGHNEQFF	TGCGCCAGCAGTAGCAGGACAGGTCACAATGAGCAGTTCTTC
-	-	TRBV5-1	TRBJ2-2	CASSLIRGLAWELFF	TGCGCCAGCAGCTTGATACGTGGGTTGGCGTGGGAGCTGTTTTTT
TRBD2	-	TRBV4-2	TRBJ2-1	CASSQDPRGGYNEQFF	TGTGCCAGCAGCCAAGATCCGCGGGGGGGTTACAATGAGCAGTTCTTC
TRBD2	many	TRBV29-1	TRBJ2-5	CSVEGGRGETQYF	TGCAGCGTTGAAGGCGGGAGAGGCGAGACCCAGTACTTC
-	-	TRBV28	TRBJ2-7	CASSPRDPSYEQYF	TGTGCCAGCAGCCCCCGGGACCCTTCCTACGAGCAGTACTTC
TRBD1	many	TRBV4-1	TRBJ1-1	CASSQGTGGIYTEAFF	TGCGCCAGCAGCCAAGGGACAGGGGGGATCTACACTGAAGCTTTCTTT
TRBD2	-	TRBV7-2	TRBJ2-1	CASSPTSGGGNNEQFF	TGTGCCAGCAGCCCGACTAGCGGGGGGGGAAACAATGAGCAGTTCTTC
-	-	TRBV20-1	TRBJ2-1	CSAKSGSGSSYNEQFF	TGCAGTGCCAAGTCAGGAAGCGGCAGCTCCTACAATGAGCAGTTCTTC
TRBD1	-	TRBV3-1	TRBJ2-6	CASSRAGTALISWANVLTF	TGTGCCAGCAGCCGAGCAGGGACAGCGTTAATCTCTTGGGCCAACGTCCTGACTTTC
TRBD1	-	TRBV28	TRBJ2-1	CASRPRTGVEQFF	TGTGCCAGCAGGCCCCGGACAGGGGTTGAGCAGTTCTTC